The entry below gives a single TCR beta chain sequence along with its context. The antigen is undetermined. Regions amplified from RNA transcripts were the TCR beta CDR3 regions. In the first-round RT-PCR of the TCR CDR3, the HTBI primer set was used. TCRdb re-called the multiplex PCR reads with MiXCR, one entry per CDR3 protein. The repertoire holds about 570,000 distinct CDR3 sequences, with around 45% as singletons. V dropped 8 bases and J dropped 7 bases, with 15 bases sitting between them. From germline, CDR1 is SQVTM and CDR2 ANQGSEA. The CDR3 length is 11 residues. Lactation, pregnancy, other autoimmune disease or uncontrolled infection excluded patients. The data derive from a study of T cells in Graves' hyperthyroidism and ophthalmopathy. Findings and limits, study-wide: The model identified upcoming ophthalmopathy a median around 6 months ahead of onset. Expanded thyroid clonotypes (above 0.001) were mostly also found in blood.

This clonotype was sampled from an adult woman with Graves' disease, either hyperthyroidism or ophthalmopathy (not recorded which). The rearrangement uses TRBV29-1 and TRBJ2-7, with a possible D match to TRBD1 (6 bases). The sample was peripheral blood or thyroid tissue (not recorded which). CDR3 sequence (DNA): TGCAGCTTGGTCCAGGGGTTTGAGCAGTACTTC. This codes for CSLVQGFEQYF.